This T cell receptor (beta chain) is drawn from a study of cytomegalovirus exposure and HLA in healthy donors. Findings and limits, study-wide: Links to common viral pathogens appeared, in a later analysis, for several of the most significant clusters.

In the PCR, 60 Vbeta and 13 Jbeta primers were used. As originally analysed: It was a later analysis that counted roughly 80 million unique TCR beta chains, of which around 11 million were shared. TCRdb keeps only in-frame clones here, not all; method: immunoSEQ multiplex PCR. That table supplies the V and J calls and clone size; D and trimming were determined from the DNA. The table records 90,000 to 120,000 clones, 77% of them present only once. To note about this clone: What it recognizes is unknown.

The CDR3 is made up of 15 amino acids. Germline loops: CDR1 MNHEY, CDR2 SMNVEV (reference sequence). V dropped 1 base and J dropped 5; count of bases not matched to a gene: 5. The rearrangement joins TRBV27 to TRBJ2-7, with 10 bases lining up with TRBD2. The sequence derives from a male donor in good health and CMV-seronegative. Sequencing was carried out using PBMCs. The CDR3 loop is CASSLFGTSVHEQYF. CDR3 nucleotides: TGTGCCAGCAGTTTATTCGGGACTAGCGTCCACGAGCAGTACTTC.